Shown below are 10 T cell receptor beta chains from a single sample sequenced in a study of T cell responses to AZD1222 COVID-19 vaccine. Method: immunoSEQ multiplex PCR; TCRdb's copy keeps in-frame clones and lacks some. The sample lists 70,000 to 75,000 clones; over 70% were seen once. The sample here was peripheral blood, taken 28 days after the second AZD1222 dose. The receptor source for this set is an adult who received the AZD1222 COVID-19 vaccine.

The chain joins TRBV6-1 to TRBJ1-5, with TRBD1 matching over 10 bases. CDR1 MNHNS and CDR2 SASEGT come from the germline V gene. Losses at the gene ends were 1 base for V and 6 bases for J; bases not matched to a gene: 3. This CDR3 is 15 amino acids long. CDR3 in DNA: TGTGCCAGCAGTGAAGGGGACAGGGGCGGTCAGCCCCAGCATTTT. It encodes CASSEGDRGGQPQHF.

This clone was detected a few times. Here the CDR3 DNA reads TGTGCCAGCAGTTTATCTAGCGGGGGGGCGAATGAGCAGTTCTTC. Protein: CASSLSSGGANEQFF. The chain links TRBV28 to TRBJ2-1; 12 bases are shared with TRBD2. With V trimmed by 1 base and J by 7 bases, 2 bases remained unmatched. Per the germline V gene, CDR1 is MDHEN and CDR2 is SYDVKM. The CDR3 spans 15 residues.

CDR3 region: CASSLMGRDTGELFF. The CDR3 nucleotides read TGTGCCAGCAGCTTAATGGGAAGGGACACCGGGGAGCTGTTTTTT. J is TRBJ2-2 and V is TRBV7-3; D unresolved. Germline V gives CDR1 SGHTA, CDR2 FQGTGA. CDR3 length: 15 amino acids. Trimming removed 1 base from V and 3 bases from J, with 9 bases in between.

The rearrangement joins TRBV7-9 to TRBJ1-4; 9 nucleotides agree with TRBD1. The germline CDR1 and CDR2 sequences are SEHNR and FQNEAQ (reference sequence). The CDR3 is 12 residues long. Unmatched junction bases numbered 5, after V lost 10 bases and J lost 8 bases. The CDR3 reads CATTGGVEKLFF. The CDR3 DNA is TGTGCCACCACAGGGGGCGTGGAAAAACTGTTTTTT.

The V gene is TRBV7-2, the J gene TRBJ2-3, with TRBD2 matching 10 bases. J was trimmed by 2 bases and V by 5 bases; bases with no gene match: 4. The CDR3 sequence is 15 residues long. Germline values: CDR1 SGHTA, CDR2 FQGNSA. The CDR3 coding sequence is TGTGCCAGCAGCCAGACTAGCGGGTCCACAGATACGCAGTATTTT. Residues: CASSQTSGSTDTQYF.

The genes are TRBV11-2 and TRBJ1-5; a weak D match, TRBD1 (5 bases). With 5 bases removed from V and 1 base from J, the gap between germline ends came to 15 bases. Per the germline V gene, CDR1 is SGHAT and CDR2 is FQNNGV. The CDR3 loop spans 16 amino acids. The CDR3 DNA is TGTGCCAGCAGCCTTTGGGGGGGGACGAGCAATCAGCCCCAGCATTTT. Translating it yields CASSLWGGTSNQPQHF.

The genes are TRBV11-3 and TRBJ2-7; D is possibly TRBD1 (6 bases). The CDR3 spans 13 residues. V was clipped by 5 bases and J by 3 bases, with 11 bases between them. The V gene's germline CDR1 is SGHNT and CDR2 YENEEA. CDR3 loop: CASSKGDHYEQYF. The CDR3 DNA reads TGTGCCAGCAGCAAGGGGGACCACTACGAGCAGTACTTC.

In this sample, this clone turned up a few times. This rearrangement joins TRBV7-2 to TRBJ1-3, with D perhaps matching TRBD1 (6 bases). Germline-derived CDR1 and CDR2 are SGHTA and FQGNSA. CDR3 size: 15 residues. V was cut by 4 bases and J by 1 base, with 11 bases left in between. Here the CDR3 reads CASSYSQGSGNTIYF. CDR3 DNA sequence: TGTGCCAGCAGCTACTCACAGGGATCTGGAAACACCATATATTTT. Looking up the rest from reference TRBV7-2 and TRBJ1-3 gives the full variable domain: GAGVSQSPSNKVTEKGKDVELRCDPISGHTALYWYRQSLGQGLEFLIYFQGNSAPDKSGLPSDRFSAERTGGSVSTLTIQRTQQEDSAVYLCASSYSQGSGNTIYFGEGSWLTVV.

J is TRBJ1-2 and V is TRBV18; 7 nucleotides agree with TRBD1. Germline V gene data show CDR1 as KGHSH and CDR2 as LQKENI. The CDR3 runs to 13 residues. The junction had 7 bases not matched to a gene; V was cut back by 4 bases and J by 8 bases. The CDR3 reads CASSLGQDFGYTF. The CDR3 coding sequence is TGTGCCAGCTCACTTGGACAGGATTTCGGCTACACCTTC.

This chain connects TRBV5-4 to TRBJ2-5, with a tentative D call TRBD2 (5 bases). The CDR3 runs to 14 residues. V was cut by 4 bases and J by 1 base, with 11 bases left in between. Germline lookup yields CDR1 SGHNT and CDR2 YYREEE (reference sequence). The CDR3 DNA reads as TGTGCCAGCAGCATACCAACTAGCCAAGAGACCCAGTACTTC. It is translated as CASSIPTSQETQYF.